The 23 T cell receptor beta chains presented below share a single source sample, sequenced in a study of blood T cell repertoires in COVID-19 (TCRdb year 2020). Library preparation was by the immunoSEQ multiplex PCR assay. TCRdb mirrors the immuneACCESS table, restricted to in-frame sequences. Some clones are absent from its copies; in checked studies, under half trace to an unresolved V gene, and the reason for the others is unknown. The sample table shows about 250,000 clones, and just under 90% are seen once. The ten most abundant clones make up around 4.2% of the sample. Material: PBMCs or T cells enriched from blood (not recorded which). All receptors come from a woman aged 25 to 39 with acute COVID-19.

The chain links TRBV18 to TRBJ2-7, with TRBD2 matching over 10 bases. Looked up from germline, CDR1 is KGHSH and CDR2 is LQKENI. The CDR3 is 15 residues long. V gave up 4 bases and J gave up 6 bases; unmatched junction bases: 9. The CDR3 DNA sequence: TGTGCCAGCTCACAGATTAGCGGGGGGCCGAGCGAGCAGTACTTC. This codes for CASSQISGGPSEQYF.

The gene calls are TRBV28 and TRBJ1-3; D uncertain. Per germline, CDR1 MDHEN and CDR2 SYDVKM. The germline V and J ends were trimmed by 3 bases and 8 bases, with 5 bases remaining between them. This CDR3 is 11 amino acids long. The chain's CDR3 is CASSFSDTIYF. The CDR3 bases are TGTGCCAGCAGTTTTAGCGACACCATATATTTT.

The gene calls are TRBV6-5 and TRBJ1-2; possibly TRBD1 for D (6 bases). Germline values: CDR1 MNHEY, CDR2 SVGAGI. The length of the CDR3 is 13 residues. Deletions cut 5 bases from V and 7 bases from J, with 14 bases between. CDR3 sequence: CASSLETGSGYTF. The CDR3, as DNA: TGTGCCAGCAGTCTTGAGACAGGCTCTGGCTACACCTTC.

This clone occurred a few times. This chain joins TRBV4-1 and TRBJ2-7; 8 positions match TRBD1. With V trimmed by 3 bases and J by 7 bases, 5 bases remained unmatched. This CDR3 spans 13 amino acids. Germline CDR1 and CDR2: MGHRA and YSYEKL. DNA for the CDR3: TGCGCCAGCAGCCATGGACAGGGTCGGGAGCAGTACTTC. Amino acids: CASSHGQGREQYF.

This clone was observed a handful of times. The V and J genes are TRBV3-1 (or the pseudogene TRBV3-2) and TRBJ2-5; maybe TRBD2 (6 bases). V lost 1 base and J lost 3, with 9 bases in between. Germline V gene data show CDR1 as LGHDT and CDR2 as YNNKEL (reference sequence). There are 14 residues in the CDR3. This CDR3 reads CASSQGEVKETQYF. CDR3 coding DNA: TGTGCCAGCAGCCAAGGGGAGGTGAAAGAGACCCAGTACTTC.

The rearrangement uses TRBV6-5 and TRBJ2-2; D is ambiguous. Trimming removed 0 bases at V and 5 bases at J, with 10 bases between. Germline V gene data show CDR1 as MNHEY and CDR2 as SVGAGI. The CDR3 has 15 amino acids. Here the CDR3 reads CASSYSVRSTGELFF. The CDR3 DNA reads TGTGCCAGCAGTTACTCTGTCCGTTCTACCGGGGAGCTGTTTTTT.

The rearrangement links TRBV19 to TRBJ1-5; D not certain. Germline V CDR1 and CDR2: LNHDA, SQIVND (reference sequence). Trimming took off 3 bases at V and 4 bases at J, with 7 bases between the two ends. This CDR3 is 13 amino acids long. This CDR3 reads CASSIRENQPQHF. The CDR3 DNA reads as TGTGCCAGTAGTATCCGGGAGAATCAGCCCCAGCATTTT.

V and J are TRBV6-5 and TRBJ2-1; no firm D call. The CDR3 sequence is 14 residues long. The V end was cut by 2 bases, the J end by 2 bases, with 7 bases between. CDR1 is MNHEY and CDR2 is SVGAGI in the germline V gene. CDR3 residues: CASSYRSTYNEQFF. DNA for the CDR3: TGTGCCAGCAGTTACCGGAGTACCTACAATGAGCAGTTCTTC.

The chain has TRBV10-3 and TRBJ2-2, with 8 bases lining up with TRBD1. The CDR3 loop spans 16 amino acids. Losses at the gene ends were 0 bases for V and 7 bases for J; bases not matched to a gene: 7. CDR1 and CDR2 (germline): ENHRY, SYGVKD. The CDR3 bases are TGTGCCATCAGTGAGTCGGTGGACAGGGACTTCGGGGAGCTGTTTTTT. Its protein product is CAISESVDRDFGELFF.

V is TRBV5-4 and J is TRBJ1-2; D possibly corresponds to TRBD1 (5 bases). V lost 8 bases and J lost 8, with 31 bases in between. Per the germline V gene, CDR1 is SGHNT and CDR2 is YYREEE (reference sequence). The CDR3 sequence is 17 residues long. CDR3 protein: CASSFRQDIQVVRGYTF. For the CDR3, the DNA is TGTGCCAGTAGTTTTCGACAAGACATACAGGTTGTGCGAGGCTACACCTTC.

The chain links TRBV18 to TRBJ2-2; TRBD1 matches at 7 bases. Germline V lookup: CDR1 KGHSH, CDR2 LQKENI. Trimming removed 2 bases from V and 1 base from J; junction bases left unmatched: 4. The length of the CDR3 is 16 residues. The CDR3 nucleotides are TGTGCCAGCTCACCAATTAGGGGGCAGAACACCGGGGAGCTGTTTTTT. Protein product: CASSPIRGQNTGELFF.

The chain combines TRBV7-2 with TRBJ1-1, with D tentatively TRBD1 (6 bases). Germline V gene data show CDR1 as SGHTA and CDR2 as FQGNSA. The length of the CDR3 is 13 residues. V was cut by 5 bases and J by 7 bases, with 14 bases left in between. The CDR3 here is CASSLPGQFEAFF. CDR3 DNA sequence: TGTGCCAGCAGCCTACCCGGACAGTTTGAAGCTTTCTTT.

The rearrangement uses TRBV5-1 and TRBJ2-7, with 9 bases aligning to TRBD2. Germline V gene sequence: CDR1 SGHRS, CDR2 YFSETQ. The CDR3 is 16 residues long. V lost 0 bases and J lost 2; bases outside the gene matches: 6. CDR3 sequence: CASSLEAGGATYEQYF. The CDR3 nucleotides read TGCGCCAGCAGCTTGGAGGCGGGGGGGGCCACCTACGAGCAGTACTTC.

The J gene is TRBJ1-2, the V gene TRBV21-1; no check of the table's D call, TRBD1, against the DNA was made. TRBV21-1 is an annotated pseudogene. The CDR3 runs 14 residues. CDR3 loop: CASSRGQPNYGYTF. The CDR3 bases are TGTGCCAGCAGCAGGGGACAGCCTAACTATGGCTACACCTTC.

The rearrangement uses TRBV29-1 and TRBJ1-1; possible D gene TRBD1, 5 bases. CDR3 length: 15 amino acids. The germline V and J ends were trimmed by 3 bases and 0 bases, with 14 bases remaining between them. The germline V gene has CDR1 SQVTM and CDR2 ANQGSEA. The CDR3, as DNA: TGCAGCGTTGATAAGGGAGGGGTGGTGAACACTGAAGCTTTCTTT. As protein: CSVDKGGVVNTEAFF.

The genes are TRBV9 and TRBJ2-1; 9 nucleotides align to TRBD2. From germline, CDR1 is SGDLS and CDR2 YYNGEE. CDR3 length equals 14 residues. After removal of 1 base from V and 5 bases from J, the junction contained 1 base not matched to a gene. CDR3: CASSVQRGDNEQFF. As DNA, the CDR3 is TGTGCCAGCAGCGTACAGCGGGGGGACAATGAGCAGTTCTTC.

V and J are TRBV15 and TRBJ1-2, with 7 bases fitting TRBD1. The CDR3 loop spans 16 amino acids. The J segment lost 6 bases and the V segment lost 3 bases, leaving 13 bases of the junction unmatched. Germline V gene lookup returns CDR1 LNHNV and CDR2 YYDKDF (reference sequence). CDR3 DNA: TGTGCCACCAGCAGTCGAAACCGGGACAGCCAGAATGGCTACACCTTC. Amino acids: CATSSRNRDSQNGYTF.

The rearrangement joins TRBV14 to TRBJ1-2; D is uncertain. The CDR3 totals 12 residues. Per germline, CDR1 SGHDN and CDR2 FVKESK. V was shortened by 1 base and J by 6 bases, with 6 bases between the two germline ends. The CDR3 DNA is TGTGCCAGCAGCCAAGCCTTTAATGGCTACACCTTC. It translates to CASSQAFNGYTF. The complete variable domain, with remaining parts taken from reference TRBV14 and TRBJ1-2, reads EAGVTQFPSHSVIEKGQTVTLRCDPISGHDNLYWYRRVMGKEIKFLLHFVKESKQDESGMPNNRFLAERTGGTYSTLKVQPAELEDSGVYFCASSQAFNGYTFGSGTRLTVV.

CDR3 coding DNA: TGTGCCAGTAGGGGGTTGAGCTCCTACAATGAGCAGTTCTTC. This translates into CASRGLSSYNEQFF. This sequence joins TRBV27 and TRBJ2-1; TRBD1 might be the D (6 bases). Trimming pared 9 bases from V and 0 bases from J, leaving 12 bases between. This CDR3 contains 14 residues. The V gene's germline CDR1 is MNHEY and CDR2 SMNVEV (reference sequence).

In its sample, this clone was seen once. The rearrangement joins TRBV29-1 to TRBJ2-2, with D perhaps matching TRBD1 (5 bases). CDR1 is SQVTM, CDR2 ANQGSEA, per germline. This CDR3 contains 14 residues. The germline V and J ends were trimmed by 6 bases and 7 bases, with 18 bases remaining between them. CDR3 amino acids: CSVVTVPMGGELFF. CDR3 DNA: TGCAGCGTAGTGACAGTGCCCATGGGCGGGGAGCTGTTTTTT.

V gene TRBV3-1 (or the pseudogene TRBV3-2) combines with J gene TRBJ1-2, with 9 nucleotides matching TRBD1. The CDR3 loop spans 15 amino acids. From germline, CDR1 is LGHDT and CDR2 YNNKEL (reference sequence). The ends lost 6 bases at V and 2 bases at J; junction bases unmatched: 7. In nucleotides, the CDR3 is TGTGCCAGCAGTCGGACCGGGACAGGGAACTATGGCTACACCTTC. This sequence encodes CASSRTGTGNYGYTF.

This chain links TRBV19 with TRBJ1-2, with D possibly being TRBD1 (5 bases). CDR3 length equals 15 residues. Germline V gene sequence: CDR1 LNHDA, CDR2 SQIVND (reference sequence). V was clipped by 5 bases and J by 7 bases, with 20 bases between them. CDR3 in amino acids: CASSFSVSGLGGYTF. The CDR3 bases are TGTGCCAGTAGTTTTTCGGTCTCAGGGCTCGGTGGCTACACCTTC.

The chain carries TRBV3-1 (or the pseudogene TRBV3-2) and TRBJ2-5; no clear D gene. Trimming pared 1 base from V and 3 bases from J, leaving 18 bases between. CDR1 LGHDT and CDR2 YNNKEL come from the germline V gene (reference sequence). This CDR3 comprises 17 residues. The chain's CDR3 is CASSQATNSPYEETQYF. The CDR3 bases are TGTGCCAGCAGCCAAGCTACAAATAGCCCGTATGAAGAGACCCAGTACTTC.